A selection of T cell receptor beta chains follows, all from one sample in a study of T cells in Graves' hyperthyroidism and ophthalmopathy. TCRdb independently ran MiXCR on the multiplex PCR reads; one entry per CDR3 protein. The table lists some 530,000 distinct CDR3 sequences, about 22% of them singletons. The sample comprised blood. These receptor sequences come from a woman aged 70-85 years with Graves' ophthalmopathy. CDR3s include the opening cysteine and the closing phenylalanine or tryptophan. D genes are given only for firm matches. The size field is filled for only some rows; it gives once, few, many or a size class.

clone size,V gene,J gene,D gene,CDR3 DNA,CDR3 protein
.,TRBV12-3/TRBV12-4,TRBJ2-2,TRBD2,TGTGCCAGCAGACCAGCGGGGACCCACTCCGGGGAGCTGTTTTTT,CASRPAGTHSGELFF
few,TRBV7-3,TRBJ2-1,.,TGTGCCAGCAGCTGGGCAAGGGACAATGAGCAGTTCTTC,CASSWARDNEQFF
.,TRBV10-3,TRBJ2-1,.,TGTGCCATCAGTGAGTCAGAGCGGAGGGGGGAGCAGTTCTTC,CAISESERRGEQFF
few,TRBV7-2,TRBJ1-1,TRBD1,TGTGCCAGCAGCTTATTCCCCGGGACAGGATACACTGAAGCTTTCTTT,CASSLFPGTGYTEAFF
once,TRBV19,TRBJ2-1,TRBD2,TGTGCCAGTAGCCACCCCGGGACTAGCGGGAGTCGATCCTACAATGAGCAGTTCTTC,CASSHPGTSGSRSYNEQFF
few,TRBV20-1,TRBJ2-1,.,TGCAGTGCTAGCATCTTCGGGCAGTCTTCGAATGAGCAGTTCTTC,CSASIFGQSSNEQFF
.,TRBV27,TRBJ2-7,.,TGTGCCAGCAGTCCTACCCCGGGACTGGGACCCAACGAGCAGTACTTC,CASSPTPGLGPNEQYF
.,TRBV5-1,TRBJ2-7,TRBD1,TGCGCCAGCAGTTCCGGGACAGGCCTTAGGGAGCAGTACTTC,CASSSGTGLREQYF
few,TRBV4-3,TRBJ2-1,TRBD1,TGCGCCAGCAGACCGCCGGGACAGGGAAAGGAGAATGAGCAGTTCTTC,CASRPPGQGKENEQFF
.,TRBV24-1,TRBJ1-1,TRBD1,TGTGCCACCAGGCCCTCTGCGGGACAGGGAAACACTGAAGCTTTCTTT,CATRPSAGQGNTEAFF
.,TRBV7-8,TRBJ1-6,.,TGTGCCAGCAGGATAGTCGGGACAATTGACTCACCCCTCCACTTT,CASRIVGTIDSPLHF
few,TRBV5-1,TRBJ2-5,TRBD1,TGCGCCAGCAGCTTAGGGACAGGGGCCTTGTACCAAGAGACCCAGTACTTC,CASSLGTGALYQETQYF